Each of the 3 T cell receptor beta chains below was sequenced from the same sample in a study of blood T cell repertoires in COVID-19. Some clones are missing from TCRdb's copy, which holds only in-frame ones; the method was immunoSEQ multiplex PCR. In the table there are 150,000 to 200,000 clones, 80% to 90% of which are singletons. Sequencing used peripheral blood. The receptors shown here come from a man between 45 and 60 years old with active or convalescent COVID-19.

This chain links TRBV9 with TRBJ1-6; no definite D call. This CDR3 is built from 14 residues. V was trimmed by 4 bases and J by 7 bases, leaving 12 bases between them. Looked up from germline, CDR1 is SGDLS and CDR2 is YYNGEE. The CDR3 is CASSLGPENSPLHF. CDR3 bases: TGTGCCAGCAGCCTAGGACCGGAGAATTCACCCCTCCACTTT.

This clone was found a few times. The gene calls are TRBV29-1 and TRBJ1-5, with a possible D match to TRBD1 (5 bases). The germline gives CDR1 SQVTM, CDR2 ANQGSEA. The V end lost 4 bases, the J end lost 1 base, and 8 bases lay between the germline ends. The CDR3 consists of 13 residues. CDR3 residues: CSVAGSSNQPQHF. The CDR3 DNA is TGCAGCGTTGCAGGGTCGAGCAATCAGCCCCAGCATTTT.

V gene TRBV19 combines with J gene TRBJ1-1, with 9 bases identical to TRBD1. Germline CDR1 LNHDA, CDR2 SQIVND (reference sequence). The CDR3 runs to 16 residues. The ends lost 5 bases at V and 3 bases at J; junction bases unmatched: 10. In DNA, the CDR3 is TGTGCCAGTAGTTCACAGGGGGCGCGGATGGACACTGAAGCTTTCTTT. Amino acids: CASSSQGARMDTEAFF.